The clone carrying this TCR beta chain was seen just once. This study enrolled people aged about 18 to 100 from approximately 25 US geographic areas. Cohorts were based on clinical histories the participants reported. Cohort 3 donors were reported recovered after two negative PCRs, clearance, or symptom resolution. This sample stems from a study of blood T cell repertoires in COVID-19. How the authors handled the data: Counts of nucleated cells, estimated from reference gene primer amplification, were obtained. Only in-frame clones appear in the TCRdb table, and some are missing; sequencing was by immunoSEQ multiplex PCR. V and J calls and clone size follow that table, whereas D and trimming were derived from the DNA. This sample has more than 250,000 clones; 70% to 90% occur once, and the top ten carry approximately 5%. The CDR3 consists of 15 residues. V dropped 3 bases and J dropped 3; count of bases not matched to a gene: 4. Germline V lookup: CDR1 LNHNV, CDR2 YYDKDF (reference sequence).

The TCR sequence derives from a woman in her 30s who had recovered from COVID-19. The sample taken for sequencing was PBMCs or T cells enriched from blood (not recorded which). The V call is TRBV15, the J call TRBJ1-4, with 7 nucleotides matching TRBD1. The CDR3, as DNA: TGTGCCACCAGCAGCGACGACAGGGCTAATGAAAAACTGTTTTTT. This gives the protein CATSSDDRANEKLFF.